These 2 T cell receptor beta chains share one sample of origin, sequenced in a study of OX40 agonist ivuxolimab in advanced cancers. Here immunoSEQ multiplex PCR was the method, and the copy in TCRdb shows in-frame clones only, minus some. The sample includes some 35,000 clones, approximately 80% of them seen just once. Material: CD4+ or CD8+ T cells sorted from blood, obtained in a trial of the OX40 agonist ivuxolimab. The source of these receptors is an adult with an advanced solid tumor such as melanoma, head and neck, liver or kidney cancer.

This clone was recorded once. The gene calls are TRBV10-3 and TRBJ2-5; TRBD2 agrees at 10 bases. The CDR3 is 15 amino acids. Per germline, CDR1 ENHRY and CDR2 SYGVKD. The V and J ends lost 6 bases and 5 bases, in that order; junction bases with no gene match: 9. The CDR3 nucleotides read TGTGCCATCAGGGCTAGCGGGAGAGAGCGGGAGACCCAGTACTTC. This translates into CAIRASGRERETQYF.

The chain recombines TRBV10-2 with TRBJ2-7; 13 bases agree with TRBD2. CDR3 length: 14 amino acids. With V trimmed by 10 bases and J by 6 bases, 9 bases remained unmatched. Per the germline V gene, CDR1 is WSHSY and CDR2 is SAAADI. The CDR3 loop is CATNAGLAGLEQYF. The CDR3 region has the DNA TGCGCCACCAACGCGGGACTAGCGGGGCTCGAGCAGTACTTC.